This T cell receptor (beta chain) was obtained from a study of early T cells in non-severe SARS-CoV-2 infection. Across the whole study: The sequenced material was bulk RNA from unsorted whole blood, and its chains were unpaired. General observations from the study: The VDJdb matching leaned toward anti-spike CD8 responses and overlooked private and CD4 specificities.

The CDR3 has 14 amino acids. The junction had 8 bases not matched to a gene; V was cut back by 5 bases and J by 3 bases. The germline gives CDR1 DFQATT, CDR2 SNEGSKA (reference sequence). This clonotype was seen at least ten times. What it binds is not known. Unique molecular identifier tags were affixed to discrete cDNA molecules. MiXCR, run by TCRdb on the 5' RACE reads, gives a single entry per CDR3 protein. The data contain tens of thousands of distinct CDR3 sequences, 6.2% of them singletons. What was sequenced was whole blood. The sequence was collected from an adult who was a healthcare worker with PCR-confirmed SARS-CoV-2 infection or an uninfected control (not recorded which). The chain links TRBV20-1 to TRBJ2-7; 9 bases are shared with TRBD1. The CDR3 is CSAGTMDRGYEQYF. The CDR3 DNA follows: TGCAGTGCTGGTACGATGGACAGGGGCTACGAGCAGTACTTC.